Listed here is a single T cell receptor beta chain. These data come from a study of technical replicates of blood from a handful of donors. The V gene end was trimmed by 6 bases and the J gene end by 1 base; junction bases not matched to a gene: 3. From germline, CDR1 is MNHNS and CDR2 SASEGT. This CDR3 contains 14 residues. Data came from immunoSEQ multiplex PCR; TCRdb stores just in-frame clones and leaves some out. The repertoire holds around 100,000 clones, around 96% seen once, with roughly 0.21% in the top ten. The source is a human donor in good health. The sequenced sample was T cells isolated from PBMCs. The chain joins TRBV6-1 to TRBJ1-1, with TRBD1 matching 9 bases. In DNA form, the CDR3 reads TGTGCCAGCAGAAGGGGACAGGGGAACACTGAAGCTTTCTTT. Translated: CASRRGQGNTEAFF.